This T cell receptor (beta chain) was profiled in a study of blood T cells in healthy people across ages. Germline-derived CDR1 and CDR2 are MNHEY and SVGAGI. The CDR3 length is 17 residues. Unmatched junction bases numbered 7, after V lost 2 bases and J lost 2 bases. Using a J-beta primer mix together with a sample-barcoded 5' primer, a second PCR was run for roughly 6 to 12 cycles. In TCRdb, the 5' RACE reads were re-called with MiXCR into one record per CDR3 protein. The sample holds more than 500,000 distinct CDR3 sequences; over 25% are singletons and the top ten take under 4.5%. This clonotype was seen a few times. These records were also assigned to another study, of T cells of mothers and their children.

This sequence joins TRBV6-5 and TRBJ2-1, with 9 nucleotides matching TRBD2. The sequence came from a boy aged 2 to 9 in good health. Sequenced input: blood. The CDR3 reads CASSYPELAGPYNEQFF. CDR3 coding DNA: TGTGCCAGCAGTTACCCAGAACTAGCGGGTCCCTACAATGAGCAGTTCTTC.